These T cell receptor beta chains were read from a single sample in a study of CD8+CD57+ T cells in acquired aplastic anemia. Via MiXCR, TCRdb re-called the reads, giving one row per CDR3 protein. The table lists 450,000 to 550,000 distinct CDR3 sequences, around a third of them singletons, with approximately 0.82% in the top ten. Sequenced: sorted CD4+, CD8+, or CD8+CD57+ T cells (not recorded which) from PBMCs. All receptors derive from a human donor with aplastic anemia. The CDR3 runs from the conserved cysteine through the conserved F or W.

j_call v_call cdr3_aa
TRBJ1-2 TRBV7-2 CASSTPTGEGYTF
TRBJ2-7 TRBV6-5 CASSYFGGTRYEQYF
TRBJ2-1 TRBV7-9 CANSGGQGIYNEQFF
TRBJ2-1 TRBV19 CASSTSTGLGSGEQFF
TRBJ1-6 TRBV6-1 CASGQGPSSYNSPLHF
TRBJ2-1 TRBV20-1 CSAILGNEQFF
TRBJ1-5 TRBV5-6 CASSLGDQPQHF
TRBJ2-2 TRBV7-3 CASSLKRLAGGANTGELFF
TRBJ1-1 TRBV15 CATSRDLVPANTEAFF
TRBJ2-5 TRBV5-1 CASRPTGTHGETQYF
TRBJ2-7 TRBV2 CASYLGGSSEQYF
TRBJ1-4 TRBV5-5 CASSLLTGIGEKLFF
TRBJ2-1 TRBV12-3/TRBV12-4 CASRLDRANEQFF
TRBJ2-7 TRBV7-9 CASSLRTSGRPEQYF
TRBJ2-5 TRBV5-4 CASSLGTASGQETQYF
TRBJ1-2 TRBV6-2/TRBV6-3 CASASPQGHYGYTF
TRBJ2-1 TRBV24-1 CATSRGTSSYNEQFF
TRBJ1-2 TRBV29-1 CSVVGQRGYYGYTF
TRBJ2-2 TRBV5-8 CASSLYRGDTGELFF
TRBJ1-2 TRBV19 CASSPHSRGGYGYTF
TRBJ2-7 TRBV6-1 CASSETGRYEQYF
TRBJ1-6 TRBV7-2 CASSFYRTGGDSPLHF
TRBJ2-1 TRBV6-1 CASSAAGTDYNEQFF
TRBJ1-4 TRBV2 CASSDRAEKLFF
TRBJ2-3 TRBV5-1 CASSLVVSGSTDTQYF
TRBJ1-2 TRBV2 CASSQTRQSRSYGYTF
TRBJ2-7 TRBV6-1 CATQLGDRSYF
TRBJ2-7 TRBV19 CASSFRASAEQCF
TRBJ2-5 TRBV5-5 CASSADQGRGAQYF
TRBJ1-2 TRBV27 CASRGDTPNYGYTF
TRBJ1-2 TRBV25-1 CASMGQDGGYTF
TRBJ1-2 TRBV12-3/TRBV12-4 CASNRDRLYGYTF
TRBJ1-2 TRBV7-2 CASSLVPDANYGYTF
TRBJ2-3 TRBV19 CASTNPNRGVVDTQYF
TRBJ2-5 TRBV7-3 CASSQEEGLETQYF